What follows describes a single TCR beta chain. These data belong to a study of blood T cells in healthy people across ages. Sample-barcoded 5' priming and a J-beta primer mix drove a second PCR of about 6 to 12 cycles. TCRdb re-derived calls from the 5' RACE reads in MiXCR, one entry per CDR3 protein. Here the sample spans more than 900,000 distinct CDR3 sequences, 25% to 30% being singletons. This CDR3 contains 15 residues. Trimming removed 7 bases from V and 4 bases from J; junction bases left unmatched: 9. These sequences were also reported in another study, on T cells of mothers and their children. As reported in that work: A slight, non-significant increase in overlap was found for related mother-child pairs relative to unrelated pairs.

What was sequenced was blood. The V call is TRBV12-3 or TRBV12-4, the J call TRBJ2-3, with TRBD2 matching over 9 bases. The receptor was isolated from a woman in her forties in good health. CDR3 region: CASTFSGLAPDTQYF. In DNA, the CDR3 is TGTGCCAGCACATTCTCCGGACTAGCGCCAGATACGCAGTATTTT.